The clone carrying this T cell receptor (beta chain) was detected once. These data belong to a study of T cell changes during pregnancy in multiple sclerosis. Here immunoSEQ multiplex PCR was the method, and the copy in TCRdb shows in-frame clones only, minus some. The top ten clones hold over 0.3% of a sample with 30,000 to 40,000 clones, around 90% of them seen once. This CDR3 comprises 15 residues. Trimming took off 0 bases at V and 4 bases at J, with 10 bases between the two ends. Germline V gives CDR1 ENHRY, CDR2 SYGVKD. The sequencing here drew on CD4+ T cells from peripheral blood mononuclear cells, taken in the third trimester of pregnancy. The V call is TRBV10-3, the J call TRBJ1-5; D call uncertain. The receptor was derived from a female donor in good health, enrolled as a control in a pregnancy study. CDR3 protein: CAISESRVGNQPQHF. Here the CDR3 DNA reads TGTGCCATCAGTGAGTCCCGGGTCGGGAATCAGCCCCAGCATTTT.